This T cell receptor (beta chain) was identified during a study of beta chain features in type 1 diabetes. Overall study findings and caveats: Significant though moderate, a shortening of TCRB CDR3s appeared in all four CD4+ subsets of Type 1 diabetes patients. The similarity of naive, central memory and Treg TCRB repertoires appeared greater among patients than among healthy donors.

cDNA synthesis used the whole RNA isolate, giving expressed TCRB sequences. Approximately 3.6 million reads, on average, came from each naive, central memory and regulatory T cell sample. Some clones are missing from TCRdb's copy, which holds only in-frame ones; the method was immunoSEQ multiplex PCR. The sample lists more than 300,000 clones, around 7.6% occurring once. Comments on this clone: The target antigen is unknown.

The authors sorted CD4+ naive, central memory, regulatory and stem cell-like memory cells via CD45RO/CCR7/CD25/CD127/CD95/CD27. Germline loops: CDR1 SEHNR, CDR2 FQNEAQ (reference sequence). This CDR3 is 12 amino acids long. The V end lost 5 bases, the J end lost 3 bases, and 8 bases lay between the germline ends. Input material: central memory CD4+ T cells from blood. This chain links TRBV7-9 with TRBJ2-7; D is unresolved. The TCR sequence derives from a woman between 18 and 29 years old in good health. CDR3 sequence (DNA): TGTGCCAGCAGCCGAGAGGTCTACGAGCAGTACTTC. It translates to CASSREVYEQYF.